Listed below are T cell receptor beta chains from one sample, sequenced in a study of cytomegalovirus exposure and HLA in healthy donors. This table comes from immunoSEQ multiplex PCR, and its TCRdb copy is limited to in-frame clones, with some not included. Its clone listing holds 85,000 to 110,000 clones. Sequencing input: PBMCs. These receptors came from a man aged 35 to 55 in good health and CMV-seronegative. Both conserved end residues are part of each CDR3. The D gene is left open where the match is weak.

>TRBV25-1|TRBJ1-4|TRBD1
TGTGCCAGCAGTGCTTCCGGGACAGTAAAACTGTTTTTT
CASSASGTVKLFF
>TRBV18|TRBJ2-1|NA
TGTGCCAGCTCTTCTGGGGCGAGCTCCTACAATGAGCAGTTCTTC
CASSSGASSYNEQFF
>TRBV18|TRBJ1-1|NA
TGTGCCAGCTCACCCCAGGGCCCAAGCACTGAAGCTTTCTTT
CASSPQGPSTEAFF
>TRBV7-2|TRBJ1-1|TRBD1
TGTGCCAGCAGCCAGATAAGGACAGGGCTTGAAGCTTTCTTT
CASSQIRTGLEAFF
>TRBV18|TRBJ1-3|NA
TGTGCCAGCTCACCACGCGACAGCTCTGGAAACACCATATATTTT
CASSPRDSSGNTIYF
>TRBV5-6|TRBJ1-1|TRBD1
TGTGCCAGCAGCACCAGGGGGCGCGTCTCTGAAGCTTTCTTT
CASSTRGRVSEAFF
>TRBV19|TRBJ2-3|NA
TGTGCCAGTAGTACAGGGCCAGATACGCAGTATTTT
CASSTGPDTQYF
>TRBV27|TRBJ2-7|NA
TGTGCCAGCAGTTTTGTGTCGACGGGCTACGAGCAGTACTTC
CASSFVSTGYEQYF
>TRBV7-2|TRBJ2-7|NA
TGTGCCAGCAGCTTAGCCGCCTCCCTGGAGGGCGAGCAGTACTTC
CASSLAASLEGEQYF
>TRBV6-6|TRBJ2-5|NA
TGTGCCAGCAGGGAACAGGGTACTTCCCGTGGGGCCCAGTACTTC
CASREQGTSRGAQYF
>TRBV2|TRBJ2-7|TRBD2
TGTGCCAGCGTGACCGGGACTATCCCTCCGGGCGAGCAGTACTTC
CASVTGTIPPGEQYF
>TRBV30|TRBJ2-5|TRBD2
TGTGCCTGGAGCGGAGGAGCGGGAGTGTTTCGACTCCGGGAGACCCAGTACTTC
CAWSGGAGVFRLRETQYF
>TRBV5-1|TRBJ2-1|TRBD1
TGCGCCAGCAGCCTTTCATCAACATTCCGACAGGGGAATGAGCAGTTCTTC
CASSLSSTFRQGNEQFF
>TRBV6-4|TRBJ1-1|NA
TGTGCCAGCAGGGGGGCGTGGAACACTGAAGCTTTCTTT
CASRGAWNTEAFF
>TRBV14|TRBJ2-1|NA
TGTGCCAGCAGCCCCACAGGGTTTAATGAGCAGTTCTTC
CASSPTGFNEQFF